The clone carrying this TCR beta chain was counted at least ten times. Its antigen is currently unknown. The data are from a study of T cell responses to AZD1222 COVID-19 vaccine. The protocol was immunoSEQ multiplex PCR, while the TCRdb copy is restricted to in-frame clones and leaves out a portion. This table has about 47,000 clones, 80% appearing once. V dropped 6 bases and J dropped 11 bases, with 11 bases sitting between them. The germline CDR1 and CDR2 sequences are MNHEY and SVGAGI. This CDR3 is 12 amino acids long. Study-wide results and caveats: Repertoires in all cases were sampled only once the peak T cell response had passed. Only 5 to 7 AZD1222 recipients were seropositive at baseline.

V gene TRBV6-5 combines with J gene TRBJ1-6, with D perhaps TRBD1 (5 bases). Here the sequenced sample was peripheral blood, taken 28 days after the second dose of the MenACWY control vaccine. The sequence was collected from an adult who received the MenACWY meningococcal vaccine as a control. CDR3 protein: CASSRTGTPLHF. The CDR3 region has the DNA TGTGCCAGCAGCCGAACAGGAACACCCCTCCACTTT.